This T cell receptor beta chain was profiled in a study of early T cells in non-severe SARS-CoV-2 infection. Study-wide context: Sequencing input comprised bulk RNA from unsorted whole blood; chain pairing was not available.

This clonotype was recorded a few times. Individual cDNA molecules received unique molecular identifiers. TCRdb passed the 5' RACE reads through MiXCR, listing each CDR3 protein once. There are tens of thousands of distinct CDR3 sequences in the sample; roughly 9.7% occur only once, and 8.6% lies in the top ten. From germline, CDR1 is SGHRS and CDR2 YFSETQ. The CDR3 covers 13 residues. Trimming removed 4 bases at V and 11 bases at J, with 18 bases between. The TCR originated in an adult who was a healthcare worker with PCR-confirmed SARS-CoV-2 infection or an uninfected control (not recorded which). The chain uses TRBV5-1 and TRBJ1-1, with no clear D. The specimen was whole blood. The CDR3 sequence: CASSPGGSVRAFF. The CDR3 DNA sequence: TGCGCCAGCAGCCCTGGTGGGTCAGTCCGTGCTTTCTTT.